This T cell receptor beta chain was found in a study of T cell clonality in common variable immunodeficiency (dated by TCRdb to the mid-2010s). Findings and caveats that apply to the study as a whole: According to the authors, figuring out what caused the increased clonality in CVID would require sequencing the repertoires of T cell subpopulations. Fewer TCRbeta clones were shared among CVID subjects than among healthy controls (p < 0.0001). TCRbeta clonality was higher in CVID subjects than in healthy controls (t-test p = 0.018), and the increase was most characteristic of about a third of subjects. Although equal DNA input was used, an average of about 80,000 unique sequences per sample was obtained for controls, compared with some 30,000 for CVID samples. Reportedly, TCRbeta sequences from CVID had fewer deletions and N-nucleotide insertions, and highly modified clones with 13 or more V deletions were absent from CVID. Patient heterogeneity within the CVID cohort put limits on correlating repertoire features with clinical complications.

Equivalent amounts of genomic DNA from CVID and control samples were used as sequencing input. For every sample, a 60 bp segment covering the rearranged TCRbeta CDR3 region was amplified and then sequenced. The immunoSEQ assay, a bias-corrected multiplex PCR combined with high-throughput sequencing, was used to amplify TCRbeta. Concerning the study's data processing: Each unique nucleotide sequence was treated as a clone and annotated with V, D and J genes, copy number and frequency. Sequences were labeled productive if in frame, and non-productive if out of frame or containing stop codons. Clonality was calculated from Shannon's entropy as previously described. The predicted amino acid sequences of productive clones were used to derive mean CDR3 Kyte-Doolittle hydropathy. Scaled V gene usage was hierarchically clustered using Manhattan distance and complete linkage with the R hclust function. To assess clone sharing by CDR3 amino acid sequence, 12 repertoires per group were resampled over 100 rounds. The repertoires were searched for approximately 72 published EBV-specific TCRbeta sequences and almost 250 published CMV-specific TCRbeta sequences. A couple of CVID samples that yielded fewer than 10,000 sequences were excluded from the analysis, so approximately 40 CVID repertoires were retained. Drawn from immuneACCESS, this table holds only the in-frame rearrangements with V and J called that TCRdb kept. Clones are partly lost; checked studies trace under half to an unresolved V gene and leave the rest unexplained. V, J and clone size are taken as reported in that table, and D and trimming were inferred from the DNA itself. The table notes 35,000 to 50,000 clones here, none of them singletons. About 0.67% of the sample belongs to the ten largest clones.

The CDR3, from cysteine to phenylalanine, totals 14 residues. Shown are 33 bases from within the CDR3, in frame from base 1. Based on the germline V gene, the CDR1 and CDR2 sequences are WSHSY and SAAADI. The germline ends are 14 bases apart after V is trimmed by 4 bases and J by 5 bases. This clone was detected ten times or more. What antigen it recognizes has not been identified. The CDR3 goes on 3 residues after the read ends, and that part is filled in from the germline J gene. Predominantly Caucasian heritage was noted among both the CVID patients and the healthy controls. Heparinized peripheral whole blood samples of roughly 5 to 8.5 ml were obtained from each donor. Genomic DNA from adults with common variable immune deficiency (CVID) and from healthy adult controls was used to sequence TCRbeta CDR3 repertoires. A total of around 22 healthy adult volunteers (12 female and 10 male; age range about 23 to 75 years, mean age about 32) were included in the control group. Diluted blood was subjected to density centrifugation over Hypaque 1077 or Ficoll-Paque for isolation of peripheral blood mononuclear cells. Genomic DNA was obtained from unsorted mononuclear cells using either Qiagen column purification or a centrifugation-based method.

The receptor was isolated from a person aged 18 to 70 in good health. Sequencing was done on a sample of peripheral blood mononuclear cells. Recombination connected TRBV10-2 to TRBJ1-1; the D gene lacks a confident call. The CDR3 bases that were read are TGCGCCAGCAGTGTCAGGCAAGGAGGAACTGAA. Its amino acids are CASSVRQGGTE. The whole CDR3 region reads CASSVRQGGTEAFF.